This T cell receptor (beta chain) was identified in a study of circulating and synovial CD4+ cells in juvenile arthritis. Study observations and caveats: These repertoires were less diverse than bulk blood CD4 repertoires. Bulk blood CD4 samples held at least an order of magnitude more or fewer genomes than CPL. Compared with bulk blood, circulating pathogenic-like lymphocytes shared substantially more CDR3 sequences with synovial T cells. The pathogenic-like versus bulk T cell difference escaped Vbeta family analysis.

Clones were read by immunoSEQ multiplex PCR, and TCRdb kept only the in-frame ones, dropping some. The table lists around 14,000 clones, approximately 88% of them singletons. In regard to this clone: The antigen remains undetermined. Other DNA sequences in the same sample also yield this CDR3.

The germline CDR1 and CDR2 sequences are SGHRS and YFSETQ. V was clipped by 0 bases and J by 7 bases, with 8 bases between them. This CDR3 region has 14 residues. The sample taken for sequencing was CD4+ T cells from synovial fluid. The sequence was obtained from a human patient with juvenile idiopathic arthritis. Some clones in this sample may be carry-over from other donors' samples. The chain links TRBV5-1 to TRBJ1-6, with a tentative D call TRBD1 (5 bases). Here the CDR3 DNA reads TGCGCCAGCAGCTTGGGCCAGGGCAATTCACCCCTCCACTTT. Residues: CASSLGQGNSPLHF.